This record looks at one T cell receptor (beta chain) sequence and its context. Its target is unknown. Preparing the TCRbeta library involved the use of unique molecular identifiers. TCRdb re-derived calls from the PCR reads in MiXCR, one entry per CDR3 protein. The table records about 300,000 distinct CDR3 sequences, 10% of them present only once. The data are from a study of T-cell reconstitution after alpha-beta-depleted transplantation in children. General study findings and limits: Among T cells one year after transplant, newly produced cells accounted for most counts and diversity. Surviving recipient T cells and thymic progenitors produced the high day-60 TCRbeta diversity seen in some patients. The study reportedly traced alpha-beta T cells about two months after transplant to several hundred expanded graft clones.

The specimen comprised PBMCs, sampled before TCRalphabeta/CD19-depleted stem cell transplant. This sequence was found in a boy under two years old with acute myeloid leukemia, due to receive a stem cell transplant.

In nucleotides, the CDR3 is TGCAGTGCTAGAGGGTTCAAGACGGCACCTAGCCGCGAAAAAGGACAGGAAAAAAACATTCAGTACTTC. This sequence encodes CSARGFKTAPSREKGQEKNIQYF. This chain uses TRBV20-1 with TRBJ2-4; 7 bases are shared with TRBD1. J was trimmed by 4 bases and V by 1 base; bases with no gene match: 31. Germline V gives CDR1 DFQATT, CDR2 SNEGSKA (reference sequence). The CDR3 is made up of 23 amino acids.